What follows are 27 T cell receptor beta chains derived from one specimen sequenced in a study of beta chain features in type 1 diabetes (dated by TCRdb to about 2018). The library was obtained by the immunoSEQ multiplex PCR assay. All of the isolated RNA was reverse transcribed with the High Capacity cDNA Reverse Transcription Kit, so expressed TCRB transcripts were sequenced. TCRdb took this table from immuneACCESS and kept in-frame rearrangements with V and J called. Such tables lack part of the clones; where checked against another copy, unresolved V genes explain under half of the gap, and the rest is unexplained. The sample includes about half a million clones, with approximately 30% observed a single time. 0.05% to 0.065% of the sample is in the top ten clones. Specimen: naive CD4+ T cells from blood. The intended sense of this specimen's cell subset or site label: true naive CD4+ T cells. These receptors all come from a man aged 18-30 years in good health.

The chain joins TRBV30 to TRBJ2-2; D gene ambiguous. Germline CDR1 and CDR2: GTSNPN and SVGIG (reference sequence). The germline V and J ends were trimmed by 2 bases and 1 base, with 8 bases remaining between them. The CDR3 totals 14 residues. CDR3 protein: CAWSPTRNTGELFF. The CDR3 DNA follows: TGTGCCTGGAGTCCGACACGGAACACCGGGGAGCTGTTTTTT.

With regard to this clone: Other DNA sequences from this sample encode an identical CDR3 as well. The rearrangement joins TRBV7-2 to TRBJ2-7; D ambiguous. V lost 5 bases and J lost 4, with 9 bases in between. Germline CDR1 reads SGHTA; CDR2 reads FQGNSA. The CDR3 totals 12 residues. CDR3 loop: CASSPTGYEQYF. The CDR3 coding sequence is TGTGCCAGCAGCCCCACGGGTTACGAGCAGTACTTC.

This clone appeared once. J is TRBJ1-4 and V is TRBV7-9; D is unresolved. V gave up 5 bases and J gave up 5 bases, with 3 bases separating them. The CDR3 is 11 amino acids. From germline, CDR1 is SEHNR and CDR2 FQNEAQ (reference sequence). The DNA of the CDR3 is TGTGCCAGCAGCAAAAATGAAAAACTGTTTTTT. Encoded protein: CASSKNEKLFF.

The rearrangement joins TRBV25-1 to TRBJ2-5; D is possibly TRBD2 (6 bases). The CDR3 totals 10 residues. Looked up from germline, CDR1 is MGHDK and CDR2 is SYGVNS. Trimming left V 8 bases short and J 5 bases short, with 6 bases between. The CDR3 region is CASGRETQYF. The DNA for the CDR3 is TGTGCCAGCGGGAGGGAGACCCAGTACTTC.

The V call is TRBV5-1, the J call TRBJ1-2, with 9 bases aligning to TRBD1. J gave up 4 bases and V 4 bases, and 8 bases lay outside the gene matches. The CDR3 consists of 15 residues. Germline V gene lookup returns CDR1 SGHRS and CDR2 YFSETQ. CDR3 DNA sequence: TGCGCCAGCAGCCCTACACAGGGGGCGAGCTATGGCTACACCTTC. Encoded protein: CASSPTQGASYGYTF.

This clone was counted a few times. This chain joins TRBV7-7 and TRBJ2-1, with D perhaps TRBD2 (6 bases). V was cut by 3 bases and J by 6 bases, with 9 bases left in between. This CDR3 spans 13 amino acids. Germline V lookup: CDR1 SSHAT, CDR2 FNYEAQ (reference sequence). The CDR3 here is CASSFFGSNEQFF. The CDR3 coding sequence is TGTGCCAGCAGCTTCTTCGGGAGCAATGAGCAGTTCTTC.

The CDR3 is CASSALWGQGAEKLFF. The CDR3 DNA sequence: TGTGCCAGCAGCGCGCTTTGGGGACAGGGGGCCGAAAAACTGTTTTTT. The chain employs TRBV7-6 and TRBJ1-4; TRBD1 aligns across 12 bases. The CDR3 is 16 residues long. With V trimmed by 5 bases and J by 8 bases, 9 bases remained unmatched. Germline V gene sequence: CDR1 SGHVS, CDR2 FNYEAQ.

V gene TRBV7-2 combines with J gene TRBJ2-2, with a tentative D call TRBD1 (5 bases). Trimming took 6 bases from V and 5 from J, leaving 10 bases between them. The CDR3 covers 13 residues. In germline, CDR1 is SGHTA, CDR2 FQGNSA. The CDR3 DNA follows: TGTGCCAGCAGTCCAGGGTTGACCGGGGAGCTGTTTTTT. Encoded protein: CASSPGLTGELFF.

This clone has a handful of counts. The V call is TRBV18, the J call TRBJ1-1; 8 positions match TRBD1. Germline trimming cut 6 bases from V and 7 bases from J; bases unmatched to any gene: 13. The germline gives CDR1 KGHSH, CDR2 LQKENI. The CDR3 has 15 amino acids. CDR3 region: CASSENSGTGLEAFF. The CDR3 nucleotides are TGTGCCAGCTCGGAGAACTCCGGGACAGGACTTGAAGCTTTCTTT.

This clone occurred a few times. The rearrangement uses TRBV27 and TRBJ2-5; either TRBD1 or TRBD2 may fit D (5 bases each). The CDR3 loop spans 13 amino acids. V was cut by 10 bases and J by 5 bases, with 17 bases left in between. Germline lookup yields CDR1 MNHEY and CDR2 SMNVEV (reference sequence). The CDR3 protein is CAIPSRGEETQYF. The CDR3 DNA sequence: TGTGCCATCCCGAGTAGGGGAGAGGAGACCCAGTACTTC.

The V and J genes are TRBV30 and TRBJ2-5; D remains ambiguous. CDR1 is GTSNPN and CDR2 is SVGIG in the germline V gene (reference sequence). V lost 5 bases and J 5 bases, leaving 9 bases between the germline ends. This CDR3 has 11 amino acids. This CDR3 reads CAWALGETQYF. The CDR3 bases are TGTGCCTGGGCGCTCGGGGAGACCCAGTACTTC.

V usage is TRBV4-1 and J usage is TRBJ2-3; D is perhaps TRBD2 (5 bases). Germline CDR1 MGHRA, CDR2 YSYEKL. The CDR3 totals 16 residues. Trimming cost V 0 bases and J 5 bases, with 15 bases left between them. The chain's CDR3 is CASSQERGSTGDTQYF. CDR3 bases: TGCGCCAGCAGCCAAGAGCGTGGGAGTACTGGAGATACGCAGTATTTT.

This rearrangement joins TRBV7-9 to TRBJ2-5, with 9 bases fitting TRBD2. The CDR3 contains 16 residues. Germline trimming cut 4 bases from V and 5 bases from J; bases unmatched to any gene: 11. Germline CDR1 SEHNR, CDR2 FQNEAQ (reference sequence). The CDR3 DNA reads TGTGCCAGCAGCTCCCCACCGGGGACTAGCATCGAGACCCAGTACTTC. Its protein product is CASSSPPGTSIETQYF.

V usage is TRBV18 and J usage is TRBJ2-2; perhaps TRBD1 as D (5 bases). V lost 1 base and J 0 bases, leaving 9 bases between the germline ends. Germline V lookup: CDR1 KGHSH, CDR2 LQKENI. The length of the CDR3 is 16 residues. CDR3 bases: TGTGCCAGCTCACCACAGGGGATCGCGAACACCGGGGAGCTGTTTTTT. Translation: CASSPQGIANTGELFF.

The V gene is TRBV28, the J gene TRBJ2-7; the match to TRBD1 covers 9 bases. Germline-derived CDR1 and CDR2 are MDHEN and SYDVKM. With 7 bases clipped from V and 3 bases from J, the junction kept 10 bases outside the gene matches. CDR3 length: 15 amino acids. Here the CDR3 reads CASIKGGQGSYEQYF. The CDR3 DNA sequence: TGTGCCAGCATCAAAGGGGGACAGGGTAGCTACGAGCAGTACTTC.

The V gene is TRBV30, the J gene TRBJ2-7; unclear D gene. The ends were cut back, 2 bases at V and 3 bases at J, with 5 bases in the middle. This CDR3 spans 11 amino acids. Germline V gene lookup returns CDR1 GTSNPN and CDR2 SVGIG (reference sequence). For the CDR3, the DNA is TGTGCCTGGAGTTTCAACTACGAGCAGTACTTC. It yields the protein CAWSFNYEQYF. Together with reference TRBV30 and TRBJ2-7, the CDR3 gives the full variable domain: SQTIHQWPATLVQPVGSPLSLECTVEGTSNPNLYWYRQAAGRGLQLLFYSVGIGQISSEVPQNLSASRPQDRQFILSSKKLLLSDSGFYLCAWSFNYEQYFGPGTRLTVT.

Concerning this clone itself: In the same sample, other DNA sequences code for this CDR3. The CDR3 DNA is TGTGCCAGTGACAGGGACCCCTACGAGCAGTACTTC. Its protein product is CASDRDPYEQYF. V usage is TRBV30 and J usage is TRBJ2-7; the match to TRBD1 covers 7 bases. There are 12 residues in the CDR3. Trimming at V came to 8 bases and at J to 2 bases, leaving 6 bases not matched to a gene. CDR1 and CDR2 from the germline V gene are GTSNPN and SVGIG (reference sequence). Full variable domain (missing parts from reference TRBV30 and TRBJ2-7): SQTIHQWPATLVQPVGSPLSLECTVEGTSNPNLYWYRQAAGRGLQLLFYSVGIGQISSEVPQNLSASRPQDRQFILSSKKLLLSDSGFYLCASDRDPYEQYFGPGTRLTVT.

This chain connects TRBV30 to TRBJ1-1; weak D call: TRBD1 (5 bases). Between the trimmed V and J ends, which lost 3 bases and 10 bases, there was a span of 9 bases. The germline V gene has CDR1 GTSNPN and CDR2 SVGIG (reference sequence). This CDR3 has 10 residues. CDR3 region: CAWRRGGAFF. CDR3 coding DNA: TGTGCCTGGAGGCGGGGGGGAGCTTTCTTT.

The chain has TRBV9 and TRBJ2-7; 9 bases are a match to TRBD2. This CDR3 contains 17 residues. CDR1 is SGDLS and CDR2 is YYNGEE in the germline V gene. V shed 2 bases and J 2 bases; nucleotides not matched to a gene: 11. The CDR3 here is CASSVWASGTVPYEQYF. CDR3 sequence (DNA): TGTGCCAGCAGCGTTTGGGCTAGCGGGACCGTGCCCTACGAGCAGTACTTC.

V and J are TRBV5-6 and TRBJ2-2; no clear D gene. This CDR3 has 14 residues. V was cut by 5 bases and J by 1 base, with 9 bases left in between. Germline-derived CDR1 and CDR2 are SGHDT and YYEEEE. The CDR3 DNA follows: TGTGCCAGCAGGCACGTGGAGAACACCGGGGAGCTGTTTTTT. It translates to CASRHVENTGELFF.

This chain joins TRBV18 and TRBJ2-7, with 9 bases identical to TRBD1. Losses at the gene ends were 6 bases for V and 6 bases for J; bases not matched to a gene: 9. The V gene's germline CDR1 is KGHSH and CDR2 LQKENI. There are 14 residues in the CDR3. Here the CDR3 DNA reads TGTGCCAGCTCTACCTGGACAGGGGCCCCCGAGCAGTACTTC. Translation: CASSTWTGAPEQYF.

The V and J genes are TRBV29-1 and TRBJ2-7; 9 bases fit TRBD1. With V trimmed by 7 bases and J by 6 bases, 13 bases remained unmatched. CDR1 SQVTM and CDR2 ANQGSEA come from the germline V gene. This CDR3 has 14 residues. The CDR3 region is CSASKGDRASEQYF. The CDR3 DNA reads TGCAGCGCCTCCAAGGGGGACAGGGCCAGCGAGCAGTACTTC.

The V gene is TRBV7-2, the J gene TRBJ2-1; D may correspond to TRBD1 or TRBD2 (5 bases each). The CDR3 is made up of 16 amino acids. The germline V gene encodes CDR1 SGHTA and CDR2 FQGNSA. V gave up 5 bases and J gave up 0 bases, with 14 bases separating them. Here the CDR3 DNA reads TGTGCCAGCAGCACACGGGGCGGCCTCTCCTACAATGAGCAGTTCTTC. It specifies CASSTRGGLSYNEQFF.

The CDR3: CASSQTDSNQPQHF. The DNA of the CDR3 is TGTGCCAGCAGCCAGACGGATAGCAATCAGCCCCAGCATTTT. This sequence joins TRBV4-2 and TRBJ1-5; the D is unclear. The germline V and J ends were trimmed by 3 bases and 0 bases, with 6 bases remaining between them. CDR3 length equals 14 residues. Per germline, CDR1 LGHNA and CDR2 YNFKEQ.

There are a few counts of this clone. This chain's CDR3 is CASTGTGGFSTDTQYF. In nucleotides, the CDR3 is TGCGCCAGTACCGGGACAGGGGGCTTTAGCACAGATACGCAGTATTTT. The V gene is TRBV23-1, the J gene TRBJ2-3; TRBD1 aligns across 12 bases. TRBV23-1 is flagged as an ORF with uncertain function. The CDR3 loop spans 16 amino acids. V lost 9 bases, J lost 0 bases, and 7 bases stayed unmatched.

The V call is TRBV29-1, the J call TRBJ2-1, with TRBD2 identical over 11 bases. This CDR3 spans 13 amino acids. The V and J ends lost 7 bases and 9 bases, in that order; junction bases with no gene match: 8. The germline CDR1 and CDR2 sequences are SQVTM and ANQGSEA. CDR3 sequence: CSAQLAGAGEQFF. The CDR3 DNA is TGCAGCGCCCAACTAGCGGGAGCCGGTGAGCAGTTCTTC.

This clone was seen a handful of times. The gene calls are TRBV4-1 and TRBJ1-2; the D is unclear. Trimming shortened V by 1 base and J by 13 bases, and 13 bases separated the two germline ends. CDR1 and CDR2 (germline): MGHRA, YSYEKL. This CDR3 contains 12 residues. DNA of the CDR3: TGCGCCAGCAGCCAAGGTGTGGGCGTGGCCACCTTC. Its translation: CASSQGVGVATF.